One sample yielded the 25 T cell receptor beta chains listed below, sequenced in a study of siplizumab effects on memory and regulatory T cells. Some clones are missing from TCRdb's copy, which holds only in-frame ones; the method was immunoSEQ multiplex PCR. This table has 92,000 or so clones, around 89% appearing once. Sequencing was done on a sample of CD4+ T cells sorted from blood. These receptors originate from a human donor in good health.

This chain connects TRBV29-1 to TRBJ1-1, with 7 bases matching TRBD1. The CDR3 totals 14 residues. Germline CDR1 SQVTM, CDR2 ANQGSEA. Germline trimming cut 6 bases from V and 5 bases from J; bases unmatched to any gene: 12. CDR3 protein: CSVYRGTKGTEAFF. DNA for the CDR3: TGCAGCGTATACAGGGGAACGAAGGGTACTGAAGCTTTCTTT.

The chain recombines TRBV13 with TRBJ2-1, with 9 bases fitting TRBD2. CDR3 size: 14 residues. Germline values: CDR1 PRHDT, CDR2 FYEKMQ (reference sequence). V lost 9 bases and J lost 3; bases outside the gene matches: 6. DNA for the CDR3: TGTGCCAGAAGAGCGGGAGGACTCTACAATGAGCAGTTCTTC. This codes for CARRAGGLYNEQFF.

This chain connects TRBV6-1 to TRBJ2-7, with D tentatively TRBD1 (9 bases). This CDR3 has 15 amino acids. Germline loops: CDR1 MNHNS, CDR2 SASEGT. The V end lost 5 bases, the J end lost 0 bases, and 14 bases lay between the germline ends. CDR3 sequence reads: CASSRGGQGSYEQYF. The CDR3 DNA reads as TGTGCCAGCAGTCGGGGGGGACAGGGCTCCTACGAGCAGTACTTC.

This sequence joins TRBV4-2 and TRBJ1-2; D perhaps matches TRBD1 (6 bases). Per germline, CDR1 LGHNA and CDR2 YNFKEQ. The CDR3 spans 15 residues. V was shortened by 1 base and J by 3 bases, with 12 bases between the two germline ends. For the CDR3, the DNA is TGTGCCAGCAGCCAAGTGGCAGGGGCCGACTATGGCTACACCTTC. Translating gives CASSQVAGADYGYTF.

In DNA, the CDR3 is TGTGCCAGCCGAAGGGCGGAAAATAGCAATCAGCCCCAGCATTTT. Residues: CASRRAENSNQPQHF. The chain has TRBV6-1 and TRBJ1-5, with D unresolved. CDR1 is MNHNS and CDR2 is SASEGT in the germline V gene. CDR3 size: 15 residues. V shed 8 bases and J shed 0 bases, with 14 bases lying between them.

The chain recombines TRBV29-1 with TRBJ1-2; D gene ambiguous. There are 13 residues in the CDR3. Germline lookup yields CDR1 SQVTM and CDR2 ANQGSEA. Trimming shortened V by 3 bases and J by 2 bases, and 10 bases separated the two germline ends. CDR3 region: CSVENRFNYGYTF. CDR3 DNA sequence: TGCAGCGTTGAGAACAGATTCAACTATGGCTACACCTTC. Drawing the rest from reference TRBV29-1 and TRBJ1-2, the complete variable domain is SAVISQKPSRDICQRGTSLTIQCQVDSQVTMMFWYRQQPGQSLTLIATANQGSEATYESGFVIDKFPISRPNLTFSTLTVSNMSPEDSSIYLCSVENRFNYGYTFGSGTRLTVV.

This clone appeared a single time. The chain is built from TRBV5-1 and TRBJ2-3; the match to TRBD2 covers 10 bases. This CDR3 is 17 amino acids long. V dropped 3 bases and J dropped 1; count of bases not matched to a gene: 8. CDR1 SGHRS and CDR2 YFSETQ come from the germline V gene. CDR3 nucleotide sequence: TGCGCCAGCAGCTCGGCAGCCGGGACTAGCGGCACAGATACGCAGTATTTT. Its translation: CASSSAAGTSGTDTQYF.

This rearrangement joins TRBV5-1 to TRBJ2-2; 10 bases are shared with TRBD2. The CDR3 totals 16 residues. Germline trimming cut 3 bases from V and 5 bases from J; bases unmatched to any gene: 7. Germline V gene lookup returns CDR1 SGHRS and CDR2 YFSETQ. The CDR3 protein is CASSSRLAGETGELFF. CDR3 coding DNA: TGCGCCAGCAGCTCCCGACTAGCGGGCGAAACCGGGGAGCTGTTTTTT.

The rearrangement uses TRBV7-2 and TRBJ2-1; the D gene is possibly TRBD1 (5 bases). Germline V lookup: CDR1 SGHTA, CDR2 FQGNSA. The CDR3 extends over 13 amino acids. V was shortened by 2 bases and J by 7 bases, with 9 bases between the two germline ends. The DNA of the CDR3 is TGTGCCAGCAGCTTATCTAGGGGAAATGAGCAGTTCTTC. It encodes CASSLSRGNEQFF.

The chain employs TRBV2 and TRBJ1-2, with D perhaps matching TRBD1 (5 bases). CDR3 length equals 12 residues. From germline, CDR1 is SNHLY and CDR2 FYNNEI. Trimming stripped 5 bases from V and 7 bases from J, with 11 bases between. The CDR3 loop reads CASSKGESGYTF. CDR3 coding DNA: TGTGCCAGCAGTAAAGGGGAGAGTGGCTACACCTTC.

This clone was observed a few times. The chain is built from TRBV4-2 and TRBJ1-5; possibly TRBD1 for D (5 bases). Trimming left V 0 bases short and J 5 bases short, with 11 bases between. The CDR3 is 15 residues long. Per germline, CDR1 LGHNA and CDR2 YNFKEQ. The CDR3 region is CASSQDGGTYQPQHF. DNA for the CDR3: TGTGCCAGCAGCCAAGATGGGGGGACCTATCAGCCCCAGCATTTT.

V gene TRBV19 combines with J gene TRBJ2-1, with 13 bases identical to TRBD2. The trim removed 7 bases at V and 4 bases at J, leaving 4 bases unmatched. The CDR3 is 15 residues long. Germline-derived CDR1 and CDR2 are LNHDA and SQIVND (reference sequence). The CDR3: CASTAGLAGYNEQFF. DNA of the CDR3: TGTGCCAGTACCGCGGGACTAGCGGGGTACAATGAGCAGTTCTTC.

This chain joins TRBV29-1 and TRBJ2-5, with D possibly being TRBD1 or TRBD2 (7 bases each). V was shortened by 8 bases and J by 5 bases, with 18 bases between the two germline ends. Germline CDR1 is SQVTM and CDR2 is ANQGSEA. The CDR3 has 13 residues. In nucleotides, the CDR3 is TGCAGCACCCAGGGGGGGTTTGAGGAGACCCAGTACTTC. Protein: CSTQGGFEETQYF.

CDR3 sequence: CASSLIAGFSGNTIYF. CDR3 in DNA: TGTGCCAGCAGCCTGATTGCCGGCTTTTCTGGAAACACCATATATTTT. This chain connects TRBV11-1 to TRBJ1-3, with D uncertain. Trimming left V 5 bases short and J 1 base short, with 15 bases between. Germline CDR1 SGHAT, CDR2 FQDESV (reference sequence). The CDR3 runs 16 residues.

The gene calls are TRBV6-1 and TRBJ1-2; possibly TRBD1 for D (5 bases). The CDR3 has 14 residues. CDR1 and CDR2 from the germline V gene are MNHNS and SASEGT. V dropped 3 bases and J dropped 8 bases, with 16 bases sitting between them. The CDR3: CASSERQTPWGYTF. Here the CDR3 DNA reads TGTGCCAGCAGTGAGCGACAGACCCCTTGGGGCTACACCTTC.

The chain joins TRBV6-6 to TRBJ2-1, with D unresolved. The CDR3 is 15 amino acids. Germline V gene lookup returns CDR1 MNHNY and CDR2 SVGAGI (reference sequence). V was cut by 2 bases and J by 4 bases, with 12 bases left in between. CDR3 sequence (DNA): TGTGCCAGCAGTTACGTGGGAATAGCTTACAATGAGCAGTTCTTC. Protein: CASSYVGIAYNEQFF.

The gene calls are TRBV5-1 and TRBJ2-4; TRBD1 might be the D (5 bases). V gave up 4 bases and J gave up 5 bases, with 7 bases separating them. This CDR3 spans 12 amino acids. CDR1 SGHRS and CDR2 YFSETQ come from the germline V gene. The CDR3 spells CASSTTENIQYF. CDR3 in DNA: TGCGCCAGCAGCACGACAGAAAACATTCAGTACTTC.

V is TRBV4-2 and J is TRBJ2-1; 13 nucleotides align to TRBD2. Germline assignment: CDR1 LGHNA and CDR2 YNFKEQ. V was clipped by 0 bases and J by 10 bases; unmatched bases: 3. This CDR3 region has 15 residues. The DNA of the CDR3 is TGTGCCAGCAGCCAAGAAACTAGCGGGAGGGGAGAGCAGTTCTTC. Its translation: CASSQETSGRGEQFF.

The chain uses TRBV5-1 and TRBJ2-7; D possibly matches TRBD1 or TRBD2 (5 bases each). CDR1 is SGHRS and CDR2 is YFSETQ in the germline V gene. There are 14 residues in the CDR3. V dropped 1 base and J dropped 3 bases, with 11 bases sitting between them. The CDR3 loop is CASSLLGTGYEQYF. For the CDR3, the DNA is TGCGCCAGCAGCTTGTTAGGGACGGGCTACGAGCAGTACTTC.

The CDR3 DNA reads TGCAGCGCCGGGGACAGGGTCGAGCAGTACTTC. This gives the protein CSAGDRVEQYF. The rearrangement joins TRBV29-1 to TRBJ2-7; 9 positions match TRBD1. Germline-derived CDR1 and CDR2 are SQVTM and ANQGSEA. CDR3 size: 11 residues. J lost 6 bases, V lost 7 bases, and 4 bases had no gene match.

The chain uses TRBV4-1 and TRBJ2-7; 11 bases are shared with TRBD2. V lost 0 bases, J lost 4 bases, and 2 bases stayed unmatched. CDR3 size: 15 residues. Germline values: CDR1 MGHRA, CDR2 YSYEKL. The CDR3 sequence is CASSQDTSGRYEQYF. Here the CDR3 DNA reads TGCGCCAGCAGCCAAGATACTAGCGGGAGATACGAGCAGTACTTC.

The J gene is TRBJ2-1, the V gene TRBV6-4; maybe TRBD1 (7 bases). This CDR3 comprises 13 residues. CDR1 and CDR2 from the germline V gene are MRHNA and SNTAGT. V lost 5 bases and J 7 bases, leaving 12 bases between the germline ends. In DNA form, the CDR3 reads TGTGCCAGCAGTCTACAGGGGAGGAATGAGCAGTTCTTC. It encodes CASSLQGRNEQFF.

This chain joins TRBV27 and TRBJ1-4; TRBD1 agrees at 8 bases. CDR1 MNHEY and CDR2 SMNVEV come from the germline V gene (reference sequence). The J segment lost 5 bases and the V segment lost 3 bases, leaving 5 bases of the junction unmatched. This CDR3 has 15 amino acids. CDR3 residues: CASSLWTGRNEKLFF. As DNA, the CDR3 is TGTGCCAGCAGTTTGTGGACAGGGAGAAATGAAAAACTGTTTTTT. Combining the CDR3 with reference TRBV27 and TRBJ1-4 gives the whole variable domain EAQVTQNPRYLITVTGKKLTVTCSQNMNHEYMSWYRQDPGLGLRQIYYSMNVEVTDKGDVPEGYKVSRKEKRNFPLILESPSPNQTSLYFCASSLWTGRNEKLFFGSGTQLSVL.

V usage is TRBV30 and J usage is TRBJ1-2; no reliable D call. The CDR3 totals 14 residues. The germline gives CDR1 GTSNPN, CDR2 SVGIG (reference sequence). Trimming removed 4 bases at V and 8 bases at J, with 20 bases between. CDR3 DNA: TGTGCCTGGACCCCCGACGGGGAAGGCGTGGGCTACACCTTC. This codes for CAWTPDGEGVGYTF. Using reference TRBV30 and TRBJ1-2 for the parts outside the CDR3, the full variable domain is SQTIHQWPATLVQPVGSPLSLECTVEGTSNPNLYWYRQAAGRGLQLLFYSVGIGQISSEVPQNLSASRPQDRQFILSSKKLLLSDSGFYLCAWTPDGEGVGYTFGSGTRLTVV.

This sequence joins TRBV7-2 and TRBJ2-3, with D uncertain. From germline, CDR1 is SGHTA and CDR2 FQGNSA. The CDR3 length is 11 residues. V lost 7 bases and J lost 5, with 7 bases in between. In DNA, the CDR3 is TGTGCCAGCACCTTGGTAGATACGCAGTATTTT. It translates to CASTLVDTQYF.